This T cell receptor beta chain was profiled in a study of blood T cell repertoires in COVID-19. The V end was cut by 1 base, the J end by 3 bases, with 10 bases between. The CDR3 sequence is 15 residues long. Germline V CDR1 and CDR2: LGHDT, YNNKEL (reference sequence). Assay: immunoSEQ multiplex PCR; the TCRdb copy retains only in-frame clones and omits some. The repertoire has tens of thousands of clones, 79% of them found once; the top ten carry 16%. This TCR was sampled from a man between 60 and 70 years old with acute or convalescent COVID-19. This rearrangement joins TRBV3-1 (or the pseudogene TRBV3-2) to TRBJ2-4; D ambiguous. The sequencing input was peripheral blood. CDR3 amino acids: CASSQVTGFKNIQYF. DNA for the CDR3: TGTGCCAGCAGCCAAGTTACGGGTTTCAAAAACATTCAGTACTTC.